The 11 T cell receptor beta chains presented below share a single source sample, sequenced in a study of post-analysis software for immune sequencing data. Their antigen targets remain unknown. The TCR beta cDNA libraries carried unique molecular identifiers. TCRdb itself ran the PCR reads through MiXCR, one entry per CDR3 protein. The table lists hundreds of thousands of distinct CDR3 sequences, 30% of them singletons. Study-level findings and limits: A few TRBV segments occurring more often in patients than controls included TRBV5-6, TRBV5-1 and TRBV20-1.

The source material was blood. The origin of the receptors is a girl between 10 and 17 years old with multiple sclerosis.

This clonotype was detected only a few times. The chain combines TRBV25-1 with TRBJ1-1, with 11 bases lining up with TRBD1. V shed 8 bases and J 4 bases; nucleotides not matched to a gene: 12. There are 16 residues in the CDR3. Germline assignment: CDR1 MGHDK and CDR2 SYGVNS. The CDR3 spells CASYLDRTGGRTEAFF. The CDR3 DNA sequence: TGTGCCAGCTACTTGGACCGGACAGGGGGCCGCACTGAAGCTTTCTTT. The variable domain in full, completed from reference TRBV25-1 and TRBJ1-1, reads EADIYQTPRYLVIGTGKKITLECSQTMGHDKMYWYQQDPGMELHLIHYSYGVNSTEKGDLSSESTVSRIRTEHFPLTLESARPSHTSQYLCASYLDRTGGRTEAFFGQGTRLTVV.

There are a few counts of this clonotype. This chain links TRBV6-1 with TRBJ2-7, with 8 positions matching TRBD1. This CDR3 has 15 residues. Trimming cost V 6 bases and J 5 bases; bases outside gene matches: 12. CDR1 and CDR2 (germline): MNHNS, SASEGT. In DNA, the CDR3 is TGTGCCAGCAGACACGGACAGGGAAGCGTCGACGAGCAGTACTTC. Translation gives CASRHGQGSVDEQYF.

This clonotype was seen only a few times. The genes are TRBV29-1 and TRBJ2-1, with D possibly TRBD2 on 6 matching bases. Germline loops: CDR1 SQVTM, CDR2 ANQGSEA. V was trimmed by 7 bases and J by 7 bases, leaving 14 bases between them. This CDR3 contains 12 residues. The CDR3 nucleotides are TGCAGCGCTGGGGACGGGGGAAATGAGCAGTTCTTC. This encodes CSAGDGGNEQFF.

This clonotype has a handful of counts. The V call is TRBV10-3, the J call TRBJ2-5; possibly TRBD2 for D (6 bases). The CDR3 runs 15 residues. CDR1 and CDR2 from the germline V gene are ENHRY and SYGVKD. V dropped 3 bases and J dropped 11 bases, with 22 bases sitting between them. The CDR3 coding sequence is TGTGCCATCAGTGAACGGGTAGGGCGTACGGGGGAGCAGTACTTC. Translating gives CAISERVGRTGEQYF.

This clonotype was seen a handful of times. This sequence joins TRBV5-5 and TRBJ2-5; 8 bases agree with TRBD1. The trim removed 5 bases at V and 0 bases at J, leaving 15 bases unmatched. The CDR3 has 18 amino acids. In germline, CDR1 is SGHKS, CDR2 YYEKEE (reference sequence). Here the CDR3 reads CASRFKQGVRENQETQYF. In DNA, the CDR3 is TGTGCCAGCAGATTCAAACAGGGGGTTAGAGAAAACCAAGAGACCCAGTACTTC.

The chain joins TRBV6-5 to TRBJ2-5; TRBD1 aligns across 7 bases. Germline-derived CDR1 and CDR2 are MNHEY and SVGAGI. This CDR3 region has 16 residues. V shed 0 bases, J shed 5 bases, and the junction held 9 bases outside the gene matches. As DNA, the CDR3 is TGTGCCAGCAGTTACTCACCTACAGGGGTAGGGGAGACCCAGTACTTC. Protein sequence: CASSYSPTGVGETQYF.

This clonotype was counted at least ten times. The CDR3 coding sequence is TGCGCCAGCAGCTGGAACCGGGATGAGCAGTTCTTC. It specifies CASSWNRDEQFF. The V and J genes are TRBV5-1 and TRBJ2-1; D remains ambiguous. Per the germline V gene, CDR1 is SGHRS and CDR2 is YFSETQ. V gave up 3 bases and J gave up 8 bases, with 9 bases separating them. The CDR3 runs 12 residues.

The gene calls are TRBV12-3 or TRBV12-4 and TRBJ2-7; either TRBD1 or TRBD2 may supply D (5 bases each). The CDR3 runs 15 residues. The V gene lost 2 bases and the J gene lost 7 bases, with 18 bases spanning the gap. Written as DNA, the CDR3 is TGTGCCAGCAGTTTAACCCGGGGACCCACGGGGGAGCAGTACTTC. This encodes CASSLTRGPTGEQYF.

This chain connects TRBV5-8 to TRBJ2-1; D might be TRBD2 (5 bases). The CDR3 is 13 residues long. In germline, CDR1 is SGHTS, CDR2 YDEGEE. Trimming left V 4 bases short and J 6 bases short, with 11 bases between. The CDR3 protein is CASSAGNVNEQFF. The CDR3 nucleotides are TGTGCCAGCAGCGCCGGGAACGTCAATGAGCAGTTCTTC. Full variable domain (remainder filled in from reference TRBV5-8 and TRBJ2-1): EAGVTQSPTHLIKTRGQQATLRCSPISGHTSVYWYQQALGLGLQFLLWYDEGEERNRGNFPPRFSGRQFPNYSSELNVNALELEDSALYLCASSAGNVNEQFFGPGTRLTVL.

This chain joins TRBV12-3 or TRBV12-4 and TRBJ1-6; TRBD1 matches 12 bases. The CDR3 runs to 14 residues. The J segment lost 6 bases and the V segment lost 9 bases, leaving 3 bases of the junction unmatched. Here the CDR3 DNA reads TGTGCCAGTGGGACAGGGGGCTCTAATTCACCCCTCCACTTT. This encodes CASGTGGSNSPLHF.

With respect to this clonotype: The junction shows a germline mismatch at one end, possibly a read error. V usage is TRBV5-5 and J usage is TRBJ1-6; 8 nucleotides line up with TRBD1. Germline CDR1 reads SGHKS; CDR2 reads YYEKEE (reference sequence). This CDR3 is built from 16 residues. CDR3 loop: CASSSGQGTYSSPLHF. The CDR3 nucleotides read TGTGCCAGCAGCTCCGGACAGGGCACCTATAGTTCACCCCTCCACTTT.